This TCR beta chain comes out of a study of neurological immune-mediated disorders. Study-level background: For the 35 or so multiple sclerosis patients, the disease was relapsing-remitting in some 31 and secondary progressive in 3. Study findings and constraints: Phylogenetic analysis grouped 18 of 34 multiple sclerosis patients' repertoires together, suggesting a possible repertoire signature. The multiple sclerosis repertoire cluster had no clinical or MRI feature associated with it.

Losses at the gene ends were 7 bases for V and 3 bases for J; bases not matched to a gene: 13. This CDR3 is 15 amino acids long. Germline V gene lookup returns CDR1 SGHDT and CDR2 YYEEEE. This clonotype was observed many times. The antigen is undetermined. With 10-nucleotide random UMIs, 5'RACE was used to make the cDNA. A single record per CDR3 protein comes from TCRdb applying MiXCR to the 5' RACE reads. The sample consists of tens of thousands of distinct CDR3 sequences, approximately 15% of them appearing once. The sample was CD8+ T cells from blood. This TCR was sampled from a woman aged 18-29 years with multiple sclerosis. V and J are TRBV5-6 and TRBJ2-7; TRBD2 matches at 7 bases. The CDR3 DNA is TGTGCCAGCCGACCCTCACGGGGGGTTGTCTACGAGCAGTACTTC. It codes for CASRPSRGVVYEQYF. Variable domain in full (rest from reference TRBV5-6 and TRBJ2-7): DAGVTQSPTHLIKTRGQQVTLRCSPKSGHDTVSWYQQALGQGPQFIFQYYEEEERQRGNFPDRFSGHQFPNYSSELNVNALLLGDSALYLCASRPSRGVVYEQYFGPGTRLTVT.